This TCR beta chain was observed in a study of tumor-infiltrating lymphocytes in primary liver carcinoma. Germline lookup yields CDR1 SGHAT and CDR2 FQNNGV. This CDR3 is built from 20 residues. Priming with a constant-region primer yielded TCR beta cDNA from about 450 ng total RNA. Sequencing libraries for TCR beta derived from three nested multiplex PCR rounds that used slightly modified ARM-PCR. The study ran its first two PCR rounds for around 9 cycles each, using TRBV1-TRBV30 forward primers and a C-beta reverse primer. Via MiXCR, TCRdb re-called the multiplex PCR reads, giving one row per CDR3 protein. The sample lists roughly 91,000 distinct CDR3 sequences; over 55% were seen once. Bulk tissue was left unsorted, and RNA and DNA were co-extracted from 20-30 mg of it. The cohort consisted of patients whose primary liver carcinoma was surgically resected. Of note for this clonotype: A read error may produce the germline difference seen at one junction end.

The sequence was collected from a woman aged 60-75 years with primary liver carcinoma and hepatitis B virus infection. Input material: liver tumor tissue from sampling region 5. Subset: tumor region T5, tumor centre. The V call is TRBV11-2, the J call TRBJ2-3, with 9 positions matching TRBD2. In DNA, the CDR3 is TGTGCCAGCAGCTTAAGGGGCCTAGCGGGATTAAGAGACCGCACAGATACTCAGTATTTT. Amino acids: CASSLRGLAGLRDRTDTQYF.